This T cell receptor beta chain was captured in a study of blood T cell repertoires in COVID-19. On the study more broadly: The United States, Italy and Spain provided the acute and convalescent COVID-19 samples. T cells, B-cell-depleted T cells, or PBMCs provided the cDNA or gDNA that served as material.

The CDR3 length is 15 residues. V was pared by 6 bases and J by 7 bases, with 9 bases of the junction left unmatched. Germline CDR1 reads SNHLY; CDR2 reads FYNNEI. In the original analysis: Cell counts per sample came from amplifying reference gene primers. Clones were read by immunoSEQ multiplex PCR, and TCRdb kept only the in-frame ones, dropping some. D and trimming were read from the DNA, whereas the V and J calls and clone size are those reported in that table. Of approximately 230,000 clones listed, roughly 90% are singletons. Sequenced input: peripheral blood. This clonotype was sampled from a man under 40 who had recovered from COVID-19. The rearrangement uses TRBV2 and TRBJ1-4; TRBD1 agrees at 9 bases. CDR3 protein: CASSFGQGFSEKLFF. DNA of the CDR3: TGTGCCAGCAGCTTCGGACAGGGGTTTAGTGAAAAACTGTTTTTT.